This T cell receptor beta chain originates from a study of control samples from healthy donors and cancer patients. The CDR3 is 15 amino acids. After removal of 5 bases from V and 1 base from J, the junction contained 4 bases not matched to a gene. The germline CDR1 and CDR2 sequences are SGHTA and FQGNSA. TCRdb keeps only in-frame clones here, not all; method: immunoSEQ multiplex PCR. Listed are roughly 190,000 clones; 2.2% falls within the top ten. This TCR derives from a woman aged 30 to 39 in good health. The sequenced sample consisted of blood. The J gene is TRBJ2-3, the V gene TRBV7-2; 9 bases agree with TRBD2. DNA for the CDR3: TGTGCCAGCAGCGCCCGACTAGCGGGCACAGATACGCAGTATTTT. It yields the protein CASSARLAGTDTQYF.